This record covers a single T cell receptor beta chain. The target antigen is unknown. This sample also contains other DNA sequences that code for the same CDR3. The sample comes from a study of shared clonotypes between healthy human individuals. Study-level findings and limits: Sharing across four donors was highest in naive CD4 (around 5%) and lowest in memory CD8 (around 0.4%).

Germline values: CDR1 KGHSH, CDR2 LQKENI. V shed 3 bases and J 4 bases; nucleotides not matched to a gene: 5. The CDR3 length is 15 residues. Clones were read by immunoSEQ multiplex PCR, and TCRdb kept only the in-frame ones, dropping some. Altogether 2,500,000 or so clones are present, roughly nine tenths being singletons, with the ten largest covering roughly 0.13%. The TCR sequence derives from a man younger than 35 in good health. J is TRBJ2-5 and V is TRBV18; 10 bases are a match to TRBD2. The sample taken for sequencing was naive CD4+ T cells sorted from blood. Subset given: CD45RA+ positively selected. This CDR3 reads CASSPSGRALETQYF. The CDR3 bases are TGTGCCAGCTCACCCAGCGGGAGGGCGTTAGAGACCCAGTACTTC.